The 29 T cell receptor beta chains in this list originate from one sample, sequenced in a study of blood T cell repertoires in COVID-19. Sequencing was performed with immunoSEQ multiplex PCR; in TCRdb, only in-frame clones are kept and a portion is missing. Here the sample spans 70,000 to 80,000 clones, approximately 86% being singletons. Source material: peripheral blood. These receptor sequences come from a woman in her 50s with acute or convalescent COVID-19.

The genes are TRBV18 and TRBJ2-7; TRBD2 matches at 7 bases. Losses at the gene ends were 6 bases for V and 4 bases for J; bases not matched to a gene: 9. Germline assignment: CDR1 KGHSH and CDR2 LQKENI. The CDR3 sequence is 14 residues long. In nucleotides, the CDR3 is TGTGCCAGCTCCCCAGCGGCCGGGGGGTACGAGCAGTACTTC. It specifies CASSPAAGGYEQYF.

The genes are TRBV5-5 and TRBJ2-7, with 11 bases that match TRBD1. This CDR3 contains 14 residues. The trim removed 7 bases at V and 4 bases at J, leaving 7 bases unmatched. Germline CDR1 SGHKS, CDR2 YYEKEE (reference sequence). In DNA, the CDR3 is TGTGCCAGCCTAACCGGGACAGGGGGTTACGAGCAGTACTTC. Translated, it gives CASLTGTGGYEQYF.

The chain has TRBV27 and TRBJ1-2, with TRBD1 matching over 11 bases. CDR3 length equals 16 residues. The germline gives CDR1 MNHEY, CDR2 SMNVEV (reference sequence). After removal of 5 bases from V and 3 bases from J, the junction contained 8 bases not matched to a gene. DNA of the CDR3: TGTGCCAGCAGTCCGGGACAGGGGGGGTCTTACTATGGCTACACCTTC. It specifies CASSPGQGGSYYGYTF.

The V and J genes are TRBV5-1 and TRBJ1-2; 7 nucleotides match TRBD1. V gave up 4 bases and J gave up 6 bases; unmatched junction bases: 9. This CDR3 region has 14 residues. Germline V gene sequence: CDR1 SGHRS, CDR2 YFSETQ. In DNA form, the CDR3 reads TGCGCCAGCAGCGTACAGGGGTCAACGGATGGCTACACCTTC. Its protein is CASSVQGSTDGYTF.

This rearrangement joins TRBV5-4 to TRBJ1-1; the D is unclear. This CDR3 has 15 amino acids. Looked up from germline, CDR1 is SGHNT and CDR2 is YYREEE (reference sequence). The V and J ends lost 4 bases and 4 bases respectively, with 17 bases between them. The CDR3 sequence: CASSGNGVAVTEAFF. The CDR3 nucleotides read TGTGCCAGCAGCGGAAATGGAGTCGCTGTCACTGAAGCTTTCTTT.

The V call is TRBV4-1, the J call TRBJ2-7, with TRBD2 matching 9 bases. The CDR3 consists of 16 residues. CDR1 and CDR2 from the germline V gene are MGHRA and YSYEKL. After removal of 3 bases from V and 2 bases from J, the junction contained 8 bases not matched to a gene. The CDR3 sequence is CASSQGGGADPYEQYF. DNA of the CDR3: TGCGCCAGCAGCCAGGGCGGGGGGGCCGACCCCTACGAGCAGTACTTC.

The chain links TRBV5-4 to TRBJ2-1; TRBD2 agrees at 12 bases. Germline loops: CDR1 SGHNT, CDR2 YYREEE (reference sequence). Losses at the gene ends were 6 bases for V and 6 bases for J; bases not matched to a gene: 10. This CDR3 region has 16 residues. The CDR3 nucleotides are TGTGCCAGCACCTCGACTAGCGGGGGCCGGGGCAATGAGCAGTTCTTC. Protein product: CASTSTSGGRGNEQFF.

In nucleotides, the CDR3 is TGTGCCAGCAGTCCCGGGACAGTGAGATCCTACGAGCAGTACTTC. Protein product: CASSPGTVRSYEQYF. The chain uses TRBV27 and TRBJ2-7; 7 nucleotides agree with TRBD1. The CDR3 is 15 residues long. The V segment lost 5 bases and the J segment 1 base; nucleotides outside the gene matches: 8. In germline, CDR1 is MNHEY, CDR2 SMNVEV (reference sequence).

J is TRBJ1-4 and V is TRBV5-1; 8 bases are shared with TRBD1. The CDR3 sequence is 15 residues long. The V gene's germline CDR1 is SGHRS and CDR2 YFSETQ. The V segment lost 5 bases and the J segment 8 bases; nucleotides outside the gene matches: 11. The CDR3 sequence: CASSYSGTGAEKLFF. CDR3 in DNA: TGCGCCAGCAGTTATTCCGGGACAGGCGCCGAAAAACTGTTTTTT.

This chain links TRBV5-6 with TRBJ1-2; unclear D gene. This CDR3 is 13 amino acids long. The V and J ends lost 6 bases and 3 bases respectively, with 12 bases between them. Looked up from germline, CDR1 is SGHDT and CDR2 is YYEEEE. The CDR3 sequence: CASTLSTDYGYTF. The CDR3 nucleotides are TGTGCCAGCACCCTATCAACGGACTATGGCTACACCTTC.

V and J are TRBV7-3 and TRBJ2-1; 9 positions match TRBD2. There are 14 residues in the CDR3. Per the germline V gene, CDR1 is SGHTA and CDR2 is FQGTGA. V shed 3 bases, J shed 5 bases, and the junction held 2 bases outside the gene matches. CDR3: CASSFSSGNNEQFF. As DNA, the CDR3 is TGTGCCAGCAGCTTCTCTAGCGGGAACAATGAGCAGTTCTTC.

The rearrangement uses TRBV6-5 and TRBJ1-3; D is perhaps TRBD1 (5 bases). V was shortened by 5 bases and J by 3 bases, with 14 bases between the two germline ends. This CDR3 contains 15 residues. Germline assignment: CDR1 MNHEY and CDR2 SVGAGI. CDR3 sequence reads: CASSPQGGYGNTIYF. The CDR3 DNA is TGTGCCAGCAGTCCTCAGGGAGGGTATGGAAACACCATATATTTT.

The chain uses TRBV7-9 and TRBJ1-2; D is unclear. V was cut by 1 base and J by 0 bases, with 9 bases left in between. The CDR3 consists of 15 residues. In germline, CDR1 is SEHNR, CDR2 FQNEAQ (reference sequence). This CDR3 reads CASSLDWASNYGYTF. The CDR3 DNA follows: TGTGCCAGCAGCTTAGACTGGGCTTCTAACTATGGCTACACCTTC.

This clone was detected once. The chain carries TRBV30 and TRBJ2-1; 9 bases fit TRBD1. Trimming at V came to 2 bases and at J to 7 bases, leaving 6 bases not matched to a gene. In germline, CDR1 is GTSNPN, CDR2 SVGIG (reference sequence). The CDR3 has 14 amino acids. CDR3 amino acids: CAWSSGTGRNEQFF. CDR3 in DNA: TGTGCCTGGAGTTCCGGGACAGGGCGGAATGAGCAGTTCTTC.

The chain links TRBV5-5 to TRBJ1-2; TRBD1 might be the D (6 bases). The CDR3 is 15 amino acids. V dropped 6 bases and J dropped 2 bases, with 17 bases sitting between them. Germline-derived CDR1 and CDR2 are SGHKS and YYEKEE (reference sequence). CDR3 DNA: TGTGCCAGCATCCCCCCCGGGGGGGGCAACTATGGCTACACCTTC. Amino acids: CASIPPGGGNYGYTF.

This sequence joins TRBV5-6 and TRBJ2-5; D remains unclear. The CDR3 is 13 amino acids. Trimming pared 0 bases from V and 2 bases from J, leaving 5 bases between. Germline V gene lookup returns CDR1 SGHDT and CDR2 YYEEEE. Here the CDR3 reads CASSLAVQETQYF. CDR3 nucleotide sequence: TGTGCCAGCAGCTTGGCCGTACAAGAGACCCAGTACTTC.

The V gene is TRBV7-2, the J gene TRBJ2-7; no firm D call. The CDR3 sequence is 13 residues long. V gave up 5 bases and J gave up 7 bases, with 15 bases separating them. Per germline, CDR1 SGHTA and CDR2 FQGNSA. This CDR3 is CASSQLLPWEQYF. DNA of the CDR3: TGTGCCAGCAGCCAACTTCTCCCCTGGGAGCAGTACTTC.

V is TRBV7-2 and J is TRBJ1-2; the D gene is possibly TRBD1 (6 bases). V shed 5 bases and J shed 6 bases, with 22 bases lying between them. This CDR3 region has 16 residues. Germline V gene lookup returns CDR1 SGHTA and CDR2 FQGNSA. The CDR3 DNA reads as TGTGCCAGCAGCCCGCTTGGGGGCCGCTCCGTCCATGGCTACACCTTC. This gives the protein CASSPLGGRSVHGYTF.

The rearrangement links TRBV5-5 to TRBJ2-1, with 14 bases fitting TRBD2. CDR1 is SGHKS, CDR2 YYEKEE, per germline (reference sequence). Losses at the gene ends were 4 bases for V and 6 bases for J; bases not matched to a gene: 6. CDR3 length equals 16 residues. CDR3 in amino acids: CASSLPGTSGSNEQFF. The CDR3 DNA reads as TGTGCCAGCAGCCTCCCCGGGACTAGCGGGAGCAATGAGCAGTTCTTC. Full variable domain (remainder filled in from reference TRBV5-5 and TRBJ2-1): DAGVTQSPTHLIKTRGQQVTLRCSPISGHKSVSWYQQVLGQGPQFIFQYYEKEERGRGNFPDRFSARQFPNYSSELNVNALLLGDSALYLCASSLPGTSGSNEQFFGPGTRLTVL.

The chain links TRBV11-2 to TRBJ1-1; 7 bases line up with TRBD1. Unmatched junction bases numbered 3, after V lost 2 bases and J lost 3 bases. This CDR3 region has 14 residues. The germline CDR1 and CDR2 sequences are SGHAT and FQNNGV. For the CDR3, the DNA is TGTGCCAGCAGCTTATCCACAGGGGACACTGAAGCTTTCTTT. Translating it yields CASSLSTGDTEAFF.

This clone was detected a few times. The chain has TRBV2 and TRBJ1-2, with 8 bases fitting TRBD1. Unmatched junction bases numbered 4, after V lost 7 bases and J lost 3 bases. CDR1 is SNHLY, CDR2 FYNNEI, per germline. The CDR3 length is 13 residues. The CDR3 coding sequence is TGTGCCAGCACCCAGACAGGGGACTATGGCTACACCTTC. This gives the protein CASTQTGDYGYTF. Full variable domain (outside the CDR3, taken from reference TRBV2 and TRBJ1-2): EPEVTQTPSHQVTQMGQEVILRCVPISNHLYFYWYRQILGQKVEFLVSFYNNEISEKSEIFDDQFSVERPDGSNFTLKIRSTKLEDSAMYFCASTQTGDYGYTFGSGTRLTVV.

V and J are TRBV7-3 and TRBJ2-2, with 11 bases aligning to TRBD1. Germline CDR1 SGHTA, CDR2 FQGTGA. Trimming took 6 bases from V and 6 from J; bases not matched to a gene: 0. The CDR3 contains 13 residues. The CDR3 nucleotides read TGTGCCAGCAGGGACAGGGGGCCCGGGGAGCTGTTTTTT. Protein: CASRDRGPGELFF. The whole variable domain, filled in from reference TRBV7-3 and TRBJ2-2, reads GAGVSQTPSNKVTEKGKYVELRCDPISGHTALYWYRQSLGQGPEFLIYFQGTGAADDSGLPNDRFFAVRPEGSVSTLKIQRTERGDSAVYLCASRDRGPGELFFGEGSRLTVL.

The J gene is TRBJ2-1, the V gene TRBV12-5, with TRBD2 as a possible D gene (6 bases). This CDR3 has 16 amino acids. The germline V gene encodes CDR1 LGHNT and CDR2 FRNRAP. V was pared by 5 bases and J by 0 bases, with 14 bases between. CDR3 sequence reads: CASGLGGLSSYNEQFF. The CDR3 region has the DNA TGTGCTAGTGGTCTCGGGGGATTAAGCTCCTACAATGAGCAGTTCTTC.

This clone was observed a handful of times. The CDR3 region has the DNA TGTGCCAGCAGCTTGTCCTGGGGACAGGATAATTCACCCCTCCACTTT. Encoded protein: CASSLSWGQDNSPLHF. This rearrangement joins TRBV5-4 to TRBJ1-6; 8 bases are shared with TRBD1. V lost 1 base to trimming and J lost 5 bases; unmatched junction nucleotides: 5. Looked up from germline, CDR1 is SGHNT and CDR2 is YYREEE (reference sequence). The CDR3 runs 16 residues.

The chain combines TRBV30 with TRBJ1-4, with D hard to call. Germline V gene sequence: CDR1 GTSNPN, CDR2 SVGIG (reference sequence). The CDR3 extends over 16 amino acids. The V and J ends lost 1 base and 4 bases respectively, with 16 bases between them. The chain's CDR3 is CAWSGRRRTLNEKLFF. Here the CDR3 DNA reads TGTGCCTGGAGTGGCCGACGGAGGACCCTTAATGAAAAACTGTTTTTT.

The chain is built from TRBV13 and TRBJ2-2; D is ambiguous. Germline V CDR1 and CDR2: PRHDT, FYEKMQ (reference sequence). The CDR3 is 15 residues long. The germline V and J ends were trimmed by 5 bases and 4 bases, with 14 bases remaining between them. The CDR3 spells CASSQVRRFTGELFF. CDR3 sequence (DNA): TGTGCCAGCAGCCAGGTCCGACGTTTCACCGGGGAGCTGTTTTTT.

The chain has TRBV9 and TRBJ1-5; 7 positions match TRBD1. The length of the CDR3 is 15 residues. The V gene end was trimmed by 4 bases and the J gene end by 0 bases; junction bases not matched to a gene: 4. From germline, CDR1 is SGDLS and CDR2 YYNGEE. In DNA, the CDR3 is TGTGCCAGCAGCCCGGAGGGGGCTAGCAATCAGCCCCAGCATTTT. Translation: CASSPEGASNQPQHF. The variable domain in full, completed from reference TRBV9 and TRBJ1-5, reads DSGVTQTPKHLITATGQRVTLRCSPRSGDLSVYWYQQSLDQGLQFLIQYYNGEERAKGNILERFSAQQFPDLHSELNLSSLELGDSALYFCASSPEGASNQPQHFGDGTRLSIL.

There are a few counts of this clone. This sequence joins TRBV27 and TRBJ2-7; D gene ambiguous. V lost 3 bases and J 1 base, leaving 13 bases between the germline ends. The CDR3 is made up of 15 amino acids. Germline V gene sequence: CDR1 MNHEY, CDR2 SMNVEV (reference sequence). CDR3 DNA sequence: TGTGCCAGCAGTTTCGCCAAGCTAGGATCCTACGAGCAGTACTTC. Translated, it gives CASSFAKLGSYEQYF.

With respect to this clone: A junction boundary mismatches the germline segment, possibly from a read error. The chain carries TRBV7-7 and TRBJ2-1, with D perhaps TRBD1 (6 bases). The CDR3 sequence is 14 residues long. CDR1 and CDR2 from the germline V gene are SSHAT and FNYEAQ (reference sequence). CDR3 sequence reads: CASSSNNRAGEQFF. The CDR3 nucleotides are TGTGCTAGCAGCTCTAATAACAGGGCCGGTGAGCAGTTCTTC.